A single sample gave rise to the 17 T cell receptor beta chains below, sequenced in a study of OX40 agonist ivuxolimab in advanced cancers. Data came from immunoSEQ multiplex PCR; TCRdb stores just in-frame clones and leaves some out. The profile shows 68,000 or so clones, roughly 85% of them singletons. The material was CD4+ or CD8+ T cells sorted from blood, obtained in a trial of the OX40 agonist ivuxolimab. The receptors originated from an adult with an advanced solid tumor such as melanoma, head and neck, liver or kidney cancer.

The chain employs TRBV28 and TRBJ1-3; D remains unclear. Germline loops: CDR1 MDHEN, CDR2 SYDVKM. The CDR3 has 14 residues. V lost 5 bases, J lost 4 bases, and 12 bases lay in between. CDR3 sequence reads: CASSPSLLGNTIYF. The CDR3 DNA follows: TGTGCCAGCAGTCCTTCCCTTTTGGGAAACACCATATATTTT. The whole variable domain, filled in from reference TRBV28 and TRBJ1-3, reads DVKVTQSSRYLVKRTGEKVFLECVQDMDHENMFWYRQDPGLGLRLIYFSYDVKMKEKGDIPEGYSVSREKKERFSLILESASTNQTSMYLCASSPSLLGNTIYFGEGSWLTVV.

In this sample, this clone turned up a few times. The chain links TRBV7-9 to TRBJ1-1; D might be TRBD1 (5 bases). The CDR3 is 14 residues long. V was pared by 3 bases and J by 3 bases, with 11 bases between. CDR1 and CDR2 from the germline V gene are SEHNR and FQNEAQ (reference sequence). The CDR3 DNA follows: TGTGCCAGCAGCTTTAGGGGCGGGGACACTGAAGCTTTCTTT. Protein product: CASSFRGGDTEAFF.

V and J are TRBV5-6 and TRBJ2-2; D not certain. The CDR3 runs to 14 residues. Deletions cut 0 bases from V and 4 bases from J, with 7 bases between. Germline-derived CDR1 and CDR2 are SGHDT and YYEEEE. The CDR3 DNA reads TGTGCCAGCAGCTTGGCGGGTTTCACCGGGGAGCTGTTTTTT. Its translation is CASSLAGFTGELFF.

The V and J genes are TRBV2 and TRBJ2-1; D might be TRBD1 or TRBD2, each matching 5 bases. CDR1 is SNHLY and CDR2 is FYNNEI in the germline V gene. The CDR3 length is 15 residues. The V gene lost 4 bases and the J gene lost 5 bases, with 15 bases spanning the gap. CDR3 coding DNA: TGTGCCAGCAGTGTTAGGGGAGAAGGGAACAATGAGCAGTTCTTC. This translates into CASSVRGEGNNEQFF.

Concerning this clone: Other DNA sequences within the sample encode an identical CDR3. For the CDR3, the DNA is TGCGCCAGCAGCTTGGAGGCCGGCGCTTACACTGAAGCTTTCTTT. This codes for CASSLEAGAYTEAFF. The rearrangement uses TRBV5-1 and TRBJ1-1; D not certain. Trimming took 0 bases from V and 3 from J, leaving 12 bases between them. CDR3 length: 15 residues. Germline V CDR1 and CDR2: SGHRS, YFSETQ.

The J gene is TRBJ2-1, the V gene TRBV10-3; TRBD2 matches 9 bases. The CDR3 has 15 residues. CDR1 and CDR2 from the germline V gene are ENHRY and SYGVKD. J gave up 3 bases and V 5 bases, and 5 bases lay outside the gene matches. The CDR3 DNA reads TGTGCCATCAGTCCCAGCGGGGGGCGCTACAATGAGCAGTTCTTC. This encodes CAISPSGGRYNEQFF.

This chain connects TRBV5-1 to TRBJ1-6; tentative D call: TRBD1 (6 bases). Germline V gene lookup returns CDR1 SGHRS and CDR2 YFSETQ. This CDR3 spans 14 amino acids. V was shortened by 4 bases and J by 6 bases, with 11 bases between the two germline ends. This CDR3 reads CASSLQGSNSPLHF. The CDR3 nucleotides are TGCGCCAGCAGCCTACAGGGTTCTAATTCACCCCTCCACTTT.

The chain carries TRBV18 and TRBJ1-4, with D perhaps matching TRBD1 (5 bases). The CDR3 has 14 residues. Germline lookup yields CDR1 KGHSH and CDR2 LQKENI. V lost 5 bases, J lost 3 bases, and 10 bases lay in between. The CDR3 region has the DNA TGTGCCAGCTCATGGGGCGCCCCTAATGAAAAACTGTTTTTT. It translates to CASSWGAPNEKLFF.

V is TRBV7-2 and J is TRBJ2-2; 10 nucleotides match TRBD2. Germline loops: CDR1 SGHTA, CDR2 FQGNSA. CDR3 length: 16 amino acids. V was clipped by 7 bases and J by 6 bases; unmatched bases: 11. The CDR3 nucleotides read TGTGCCAGCACCCCCCTAAGCGGGGGGGTGGCCGGGGAGCTGTTTTTT. Residues: CASTPLSGGVAGELFF.

This chain links TRBV28 with TRBJ1-2; D unclear. CDR3 size: 12 residues. In germline, CDR1 is MDHEN, CDR2 SYDVKM. The V end lost 2 bases, the J end lost 6 bases, and 7 bases lay between the germline ends. The CDR3 region has the DNA TGTGCCAGCAGTTTAGGAACCCATGGCTACACCTTC. This encodes CASSLGTHGYTF.

V gene TRBV6-1 combines with J gene TRBJ1-1; TRBD1 might be the D (5 bases). The CDR3 has 13 amino acids. In germline, CDR1 is MNHNS, CDR2 SASEGT. V was cut by 5 bases and J by 4 bases, with 11 bases left in between. The CDR3 reads CASSRHRPTEAFF. DNA for the CDR3: TGTGCCAGCAGTAGACACAGGCCCACTGAAGCTTTCTTT.

The CDR3 DNA follows: TGTGCCAGCAGCTTGGTGGGTTCTTTCGGGGATGAGCAGTTCTTC. Translating gives CASSLVGSFGDEQFF. The rearrangement joins TRBV5-4 to TRBJ2-1; D is perhaps TRBD2 (5 bases). CDR3 length equals 15 residues. V lost 0 bases, J lost 8 bases, and 15 bases lay in between. The germline V gene encodes CDR1 SGHNT and CDR2 YYREEE (reference sequence).

V is TRBV12-5 and J is TRBJ1-2, with D perhaps TRBD1 (6 bases). Trimming took 0 bases from V and 5 from J, leaving 22 bases between them. Germline V gene data show CDR1 as LGHNT and CDR2 as FRNRAP. The CDR3 covers 18 residues. The CDR3 DNA reads TGTGCTAGTGGTTTGGTACTAGATAGGGGGGCTCCGAGGTATGGCTACACCTTC. Encoded protein: CASGLVLDRGAPRYGYTF. Supplemented by reference TRBV12-5 and TRBJ1-2, the full variable domain reads DARVTQTPRHKVTEMGQEVTMRCQPILGHNTVFWYRQTMMQGLELLAYFRNRAPLDDSGMPKDRFSAEMPDATLATLKIQPSEPRDSAVYFCASGLVLDRGAPRYGYTFGSGTRLTVV.

J is TRBJ2-2 and V is TRBV7-2; no reliable D call. The V end was cut by 8 bases, the J end by 0 bases, with 10 bases between. CDR3 size: 14 residues. Germline CDR1 reads SGHTA; CDR2 reads FQGNSA. In DNA, the CDR3 is TGTGCCAGCGCGGAAGGGACGAACACCGGGGAGCTGTTTTTT. The encoded protein is CASAEGTNTGELFF.

V is TRBV5-1 and J is TRBJ1-3; 7 bases are shared with TRBD1. Germline V gene data show CDR1 as SGHRS and CDR2 as YFSETQ. This CDR3 contains 16 residues. The V segment lost 4 bases and the J segment 0 bases; nucleotides outside the gene matches: 7. The CDR3 loop reads CASSQDRLSSGNTIYF. The CDR3 DNA reads TGCGCCAGCAGCCAGGACAGGTTGAGCTCTGGAAACACCATATATTTT.

The J gene is TRBJ1-2, the V gene TRBV5-1; unclear D gene. V lost 4 bases to trimming and J lost 1 base, with 11 bases between them. The CDR3 length is 14 residues. Germline V CDR1 and CDR2: SGHRS, YFSETQ. The CDR3 here is CASSPRTDNYGYTF. The DNA of the CDR3 is TGCGCCAGCAGCCCCCGGACGGATAACTATGGCTACACCTTC. The entire variable domain, with the rest obtained from reference TRBV5-1 and TRBJ1-2, is as follows: KAGVTQTPRYLIKTRGQQVTLSCSPISGHRSVSWYQQTPGQGLQFLFEYFSETQRNKGNFPGRFSGRQFSNSRSEMNVSTLELGDSALYLCASSPRTDNYGYTFGSGTRLTVV.

This clone was counted once. CDR3 loop: CASREYNEQFF. CDR3 sequence (DNA): TGTGCCAGCAGAGAATACAATGAGCAGTTCTTC. V is TRBV6-1 and J is TRBJ2-1, with unresolved D. The CDR3 extends over 11 amino acids. The V end was cut by 6 bases, the J end by 4 bases, with 4 bases between. Germline assignment: CDR1 MNHNS and CDR2 SASEGT.